A single TCR beta chain is shown here with its context. Its antigen remains unidentified. Base qualities are missing; no much larger clone stands one base away. This sample was included in a study of identifying expanded T cells in peripheral blood (dated by TCRdb to about 2019). For the wider study: Separate aliquots of the same genomic DNA pool were sequenced to produce technical replicates, and four replicates were compared in pairs. Results and caveats for the whole study, not just this receptor: It was expected by the authors that biological variance in healthy repertoires might increase further over much longer intervals, such as months to years. Variance in clone template counts between approximately 2-week samples significantly increased with total template count across all healthy donors. The binomial model flagged approximately 1.3 differentially abundant clones between technical replicates but 15 to 17 over two weeks and around 19 over around four weeks. Across all healthy-donor time intervals, the beta-binomial model significantly lowered both the number of clones called differentially abundant and the false-positive rate.

During the collection period, no immune events, such as infections, were documented for the healthy donors. Healthy-donor blood repertoires served as a training cohort to calibrate time-dependent variance in a beta-binomial model of T-cell clone differential abundance. The training cohort comprised 10 or so healthy donors, 3 female and 7 male. Donor ages ranged from about 29 to 65 years, with an average of around 45 years. Whole blood from each healthy donor was obtained from a commercial supplier and was collected at three time points 2 to 3 weeks apart. Genomic DNA was extracted from unsorted whole blood for immunosequencing. The germline V gene sets CDR1 to SGHTS and CDR2 to YDEGEE. The CDR3 sequence holds 18 residues, the cysteine and phenylalanine included. Only the CDR3 portion is preserved as DNA: 54 bases, with reading frame beginning at the first base. Trimming leaves V shorter by 4 bases and J shorter by 0 bases, with the junction holding 9 bases beyond the gene matches.

The immunoSEQ Assay, which uses bias-controlled multiplex PCR amplification of genomic DNA, was used to profile TCRbeta CDR3 regions. As for how the authors treated the data: The absolute abundance of each unique TCRbeta CDR3 region was quantified after sequences were collapsed and filtered. Differential abundance was assessed using a binomial (Fisher-equivalent) model and a beta-binomial model in which time-dependent variance fitted from healthy donors was added. Clones with fewer than 5 combined templates were removed, and a clone was called differentially abundant if the clone's Benjamini-Hochberg FDR was below 0.01. Using the form v = (b*log(k)+a)^2, the beta-binomial variance was modeled as a function of the total template count across the two samples. TCRdb mirrors the immuneACCESS table, restricted to in-frame sequences. Some clones are absent from its copies; in checked studies, under half trace to an unresolved V gene, and the reason for the others is unknown. V, J and clone size derive from that table, while D and trimming were established from the DNA sequence. In all, the sample holds around 85,000 clones, and 88% of those were seen once. Over 15% of the sample lies in the top ten.

The chain employs TRBV5-8 and TRBJ2-3, and TRBD2 aligns with 12 junction nucleotides. The sample was blood. The clonotype was recovered from a person aged 18 to 75 in good health. The nucleotides read TGTGCCAGCAGCATAACTAGCGGGGGGTCCTCTAGCACAGATACGCAGTATTTT. The resulting protein is CASSITSGGSSSTDTQYF. When the CDR3 is completed using the reference TRBV5-8 and TRBJ2-3 genes on either side, the full variable domain is EAGVTQSPTHLIKTRGQQATLRCSPISGHTSVYWYQQALGLGLQFLLWYDEGEERNRGNFPPRFSGRQFPNYSSELNVNALELEDSALYLCASSITSGGSSSTDTQYFGPGTRLTVL.